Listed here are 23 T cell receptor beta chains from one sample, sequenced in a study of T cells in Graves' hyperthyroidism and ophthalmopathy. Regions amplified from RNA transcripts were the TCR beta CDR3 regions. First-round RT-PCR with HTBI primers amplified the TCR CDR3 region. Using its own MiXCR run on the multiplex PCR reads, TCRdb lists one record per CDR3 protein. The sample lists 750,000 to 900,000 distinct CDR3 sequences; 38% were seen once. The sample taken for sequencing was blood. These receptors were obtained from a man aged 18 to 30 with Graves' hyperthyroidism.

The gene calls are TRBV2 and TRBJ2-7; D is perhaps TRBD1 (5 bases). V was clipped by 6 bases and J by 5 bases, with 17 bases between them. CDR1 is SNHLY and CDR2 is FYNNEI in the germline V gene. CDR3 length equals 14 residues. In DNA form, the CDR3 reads TGTGCCAGCAGCGTGAATCTGGCAGGGAACGAGCAGTACTTC. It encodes CASSVNLAGNEQYF.

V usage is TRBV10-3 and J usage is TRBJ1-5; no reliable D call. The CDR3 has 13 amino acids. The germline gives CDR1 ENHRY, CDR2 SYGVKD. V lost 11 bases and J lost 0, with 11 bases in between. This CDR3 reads CAASVYSNQPQHF. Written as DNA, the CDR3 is TGTGCCGCGAGCGTTTATAGCAATCAGCCCCAGCATTTT.

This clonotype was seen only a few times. DNA of the CDR3: TGTGCCAGCGGCGGATACAATCAGCCCCAGCATTTT. Its translation: CASGGYNQPQHF. The rearrangement joins TRBV6-5 to TRBJ1-5; D gene ambiguous. Trimming stripped 8 bases from V and 3 bases from J, with 8 bases between. The CDR3 consists of 12 residues. CDR1 MNHEY and CDR2 SVGAGI come from the germline V gene.

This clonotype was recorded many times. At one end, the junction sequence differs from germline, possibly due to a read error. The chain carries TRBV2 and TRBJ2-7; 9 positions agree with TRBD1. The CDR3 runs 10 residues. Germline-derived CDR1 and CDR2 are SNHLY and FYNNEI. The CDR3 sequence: CASGGGDRVF. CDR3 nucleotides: TGTGCCAGCGGTGGTGGGGACAGGGTCTTC.

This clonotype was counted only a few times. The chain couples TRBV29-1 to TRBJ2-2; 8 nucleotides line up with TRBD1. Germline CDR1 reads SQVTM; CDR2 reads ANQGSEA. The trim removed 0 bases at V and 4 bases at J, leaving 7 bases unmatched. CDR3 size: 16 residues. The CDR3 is CSVEDSTGGITGELFF. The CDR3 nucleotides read TGCAGCGTTGAAGATTCTACAGGGGGTATCACCGGGGAGCTGTTTTTT.

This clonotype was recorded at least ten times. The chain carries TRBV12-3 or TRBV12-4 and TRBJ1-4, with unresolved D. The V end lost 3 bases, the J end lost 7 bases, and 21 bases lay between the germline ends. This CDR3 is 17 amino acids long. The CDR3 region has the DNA TGTGCCAGCAGTTTCGATGTGGAACAGTTGTCTTCTGAAAAACTGTTTTTT. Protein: CASSFDVEQLSSEKLFF.

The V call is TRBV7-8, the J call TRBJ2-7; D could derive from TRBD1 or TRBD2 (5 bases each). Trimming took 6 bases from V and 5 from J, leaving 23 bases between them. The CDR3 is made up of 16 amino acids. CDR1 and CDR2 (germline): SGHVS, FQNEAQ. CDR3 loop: CASSPIGDRLAHEQYF. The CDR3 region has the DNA TGTGCCAGCAGTCCCATTGGGGACCGTTTGGCCCACGAGCAGTACTTC.

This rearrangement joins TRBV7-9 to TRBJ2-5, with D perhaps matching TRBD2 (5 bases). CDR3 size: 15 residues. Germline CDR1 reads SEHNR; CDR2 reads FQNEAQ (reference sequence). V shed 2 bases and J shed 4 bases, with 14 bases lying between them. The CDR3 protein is CASSLSSSPLETQYF. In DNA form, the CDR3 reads TGTGCCAGCAGCTTAAGTTCTAGCCCCCTAGAGACCCAGTACTTC.

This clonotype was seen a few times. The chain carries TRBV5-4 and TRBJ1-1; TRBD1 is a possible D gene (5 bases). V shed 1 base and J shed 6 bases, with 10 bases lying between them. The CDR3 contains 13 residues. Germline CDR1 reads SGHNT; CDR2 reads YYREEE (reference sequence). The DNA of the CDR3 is TGTGCCAGCAGCTTGATGGGACGCCCTGAAGCTTTCTTT. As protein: CASSLMGRPEAFF.

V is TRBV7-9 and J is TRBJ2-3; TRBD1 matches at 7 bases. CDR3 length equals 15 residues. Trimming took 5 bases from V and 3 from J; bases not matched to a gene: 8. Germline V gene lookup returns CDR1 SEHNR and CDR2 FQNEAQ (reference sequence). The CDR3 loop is CASSPWGQSTDTQYF. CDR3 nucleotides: TGTGCCAGCAGCCCGTGGGGACAGTCAACAGATACGCAGTATTTT. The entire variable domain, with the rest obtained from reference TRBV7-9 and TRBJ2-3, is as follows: DTGVSQNPRHKITKRGQNVTFRCDPISEHNRLYWYRQTLGQGPEFLTYFQNEAQLEKSRLLSDRFSAERPKGSFSTLEIQRTEQGDSAMYLCASSPWGQSTDTQYFGPGTRLTVL.

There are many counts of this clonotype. In DNA form, the CDR3 reads TGCAGCGTAAAAACAGGGGCGGGGGGTGACGAGCAGTACTTC. The encoded protein is CSVKTGAGGDEQYF. The chain employs TRBV29-1 and TRBJ2-7; D may be TRBD2 (8 bases). V lost 6 bases to trimming and J lost 5 bases, with 20 bases between them. The CDR3 runs to 14 residues. Germline CDR1 and CDR2: SQVTM and ANQGSEA.

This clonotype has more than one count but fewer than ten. The CDR3 coding sequence is TGTGCCACCTCCCTGGACCCGGGAGCCCCCTACGAGCAGTACTTC. Protein: CATSLDPGAPYEQYF. V gene TRBV19 combines with J gene TRBJ2-7; D may be TRBD2 (6 bases). CDR3 length: 15 residues. Deletions cut 10 bases from V and 2 bases from J, with 21 bases between. Germline assignment: CDR1 LNHDA and CDR2 SQIVND (reference sequence).

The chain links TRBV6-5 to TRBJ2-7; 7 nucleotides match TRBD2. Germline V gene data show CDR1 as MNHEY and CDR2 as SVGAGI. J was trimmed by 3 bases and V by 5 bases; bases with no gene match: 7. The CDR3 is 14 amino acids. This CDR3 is CASSGGGSHYEQYF. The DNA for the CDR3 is TGTGCCAGCAGTGGTGGCGGGAGTCACTACGAGCAGTACTTC.

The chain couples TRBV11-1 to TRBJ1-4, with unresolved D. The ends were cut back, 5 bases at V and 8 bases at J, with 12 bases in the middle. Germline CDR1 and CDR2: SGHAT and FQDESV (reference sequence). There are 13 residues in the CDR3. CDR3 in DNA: TGTGCCAGCAGCCCCGACCCCCTCGAAAAACTGTTTTTT. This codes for CASSPDPLEKLFF.

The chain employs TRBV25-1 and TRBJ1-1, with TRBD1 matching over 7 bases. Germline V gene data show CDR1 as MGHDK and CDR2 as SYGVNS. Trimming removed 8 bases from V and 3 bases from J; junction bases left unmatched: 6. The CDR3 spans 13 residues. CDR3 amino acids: CASGYRGDTEAFF. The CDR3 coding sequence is TGTGCCAGCGGTTACAGGGGCGACACTGAAGCTTTCTTT. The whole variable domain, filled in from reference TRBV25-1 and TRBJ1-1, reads EADIYQTPRYLVIGTGKKITLECSQTMGHDKMYWYQQDPGMELHLIHYSYGVNSTEKGDLSSESTVSRIRTEHFPLTLESARPSHTSQYLCASGYRGDTEAFFGQGTRLTVV.

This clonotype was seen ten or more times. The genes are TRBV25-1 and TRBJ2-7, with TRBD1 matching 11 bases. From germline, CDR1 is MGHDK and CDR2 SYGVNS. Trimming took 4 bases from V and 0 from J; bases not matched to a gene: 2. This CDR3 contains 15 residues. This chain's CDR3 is CASSGGTGGSYEQYF. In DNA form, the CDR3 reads TGTGCCAGCAGTGGAGGGACAGGGGGCTCCTACGAGCAGTACTTC.

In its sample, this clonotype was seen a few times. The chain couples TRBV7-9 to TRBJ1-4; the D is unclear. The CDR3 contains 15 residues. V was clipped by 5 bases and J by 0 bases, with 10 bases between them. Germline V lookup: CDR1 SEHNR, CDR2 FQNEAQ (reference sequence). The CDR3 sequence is CASSRGEATNEKLFF. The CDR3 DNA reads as TGTGCCAGCAGCCGCGGGGAGGCAACTAATGAAAAACTGTTTTTT.

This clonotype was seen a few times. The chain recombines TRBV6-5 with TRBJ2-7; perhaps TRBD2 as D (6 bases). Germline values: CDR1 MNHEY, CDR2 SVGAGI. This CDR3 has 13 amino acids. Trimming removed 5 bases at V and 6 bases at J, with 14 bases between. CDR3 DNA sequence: TGTGCCAGCAGTACCCCCCGGGGGAGCGAGCAGTACTTC. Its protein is CASSTPRGSEQYF.

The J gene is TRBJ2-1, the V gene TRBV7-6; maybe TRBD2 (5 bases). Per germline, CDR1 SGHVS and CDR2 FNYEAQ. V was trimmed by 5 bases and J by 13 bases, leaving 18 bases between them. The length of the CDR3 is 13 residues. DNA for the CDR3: TGTGCCAGCAGCCCCCGAGGCGGAGAGGGTCAGTTCTTC. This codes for CASSPRGGEGQFF.

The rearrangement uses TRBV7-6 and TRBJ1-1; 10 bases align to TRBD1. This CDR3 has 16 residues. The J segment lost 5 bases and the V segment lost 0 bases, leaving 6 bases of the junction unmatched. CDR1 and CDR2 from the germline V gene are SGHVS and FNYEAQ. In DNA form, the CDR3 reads TGTGCCAGCAGCTTAGCCCAGGGACAGGGGAAGACTGAAGCTTTCTTT. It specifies CASSLAQGQGKTEAFF.

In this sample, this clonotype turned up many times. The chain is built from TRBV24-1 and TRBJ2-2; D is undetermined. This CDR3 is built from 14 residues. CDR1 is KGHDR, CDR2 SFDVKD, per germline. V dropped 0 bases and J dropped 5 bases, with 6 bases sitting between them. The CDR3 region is CATSDLPGTGELFF. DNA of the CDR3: TGTGCCACCAGTGATTTGCCTGGGACCGGGGAGCTGTTTTTT.

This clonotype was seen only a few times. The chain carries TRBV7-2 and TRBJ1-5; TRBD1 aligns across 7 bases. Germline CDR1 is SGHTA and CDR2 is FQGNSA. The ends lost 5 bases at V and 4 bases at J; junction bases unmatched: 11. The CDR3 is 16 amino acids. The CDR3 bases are TGTGCCAGCAGCCCGACAGGACAGGCATATAATCAGCCCCAGCATTTT. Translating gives CASSPTGQAYNQPQHF.

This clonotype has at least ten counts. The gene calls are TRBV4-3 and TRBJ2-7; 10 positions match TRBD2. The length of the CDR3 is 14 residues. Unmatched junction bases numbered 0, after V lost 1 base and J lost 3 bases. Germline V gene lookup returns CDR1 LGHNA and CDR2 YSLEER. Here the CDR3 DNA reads TGCGCCAGCAGCCAAGCTAGCGGGGGCTACGAGCAGTACTTC. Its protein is CASSQASGGYEQYF.